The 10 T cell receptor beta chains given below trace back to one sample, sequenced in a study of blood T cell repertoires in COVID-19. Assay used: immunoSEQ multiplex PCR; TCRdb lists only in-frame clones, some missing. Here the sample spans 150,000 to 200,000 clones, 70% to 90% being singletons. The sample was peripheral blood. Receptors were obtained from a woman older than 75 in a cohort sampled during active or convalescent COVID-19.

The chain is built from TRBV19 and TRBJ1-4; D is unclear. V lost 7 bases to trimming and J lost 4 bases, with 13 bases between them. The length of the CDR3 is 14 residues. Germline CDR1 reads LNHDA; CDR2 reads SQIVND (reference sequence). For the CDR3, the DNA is TGTGCCAGTACCCCAGGTGTTCTTAATGAAAAACTGTTTTTT. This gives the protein CASTPGVLNEKLFF.

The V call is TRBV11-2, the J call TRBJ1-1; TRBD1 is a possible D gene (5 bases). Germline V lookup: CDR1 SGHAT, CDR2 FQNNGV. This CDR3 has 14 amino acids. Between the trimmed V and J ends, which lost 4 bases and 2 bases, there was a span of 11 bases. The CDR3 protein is CASSSRTSNTEAFF. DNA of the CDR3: TGTGCCAGCAGCTCTCGGACAAGCAACACTGAAGCTTTCTTT.

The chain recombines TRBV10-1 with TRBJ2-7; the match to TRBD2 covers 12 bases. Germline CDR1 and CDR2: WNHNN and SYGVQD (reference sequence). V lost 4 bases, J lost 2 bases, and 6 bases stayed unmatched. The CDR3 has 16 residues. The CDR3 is CASSVRSSGGAYEQYF. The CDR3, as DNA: TGCGCCAGCAGTGTACGTTCTAGCGGGGGGGCCTACGAGCAGTACTTC.

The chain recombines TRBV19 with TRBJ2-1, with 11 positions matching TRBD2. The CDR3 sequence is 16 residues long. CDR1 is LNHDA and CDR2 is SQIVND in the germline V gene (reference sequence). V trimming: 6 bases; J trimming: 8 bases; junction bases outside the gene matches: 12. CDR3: CASRNLAGGARYEQFF. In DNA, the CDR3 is TGTGCCAGTAGAAACCTAGCGGGGGGTGCGCGGTATGAGCAGTTCTTC. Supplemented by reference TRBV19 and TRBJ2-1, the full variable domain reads DGGITQSPKYLFRKEGQNVTLSCEQNLNHDAMYWYRQDPGQGLRLIYYSQIVNDFQKGDIAEGYSVSREKKESFPLTVTSAQKNPTAFYLCASRNLAGGARYEQFFGPGTRLTVL.

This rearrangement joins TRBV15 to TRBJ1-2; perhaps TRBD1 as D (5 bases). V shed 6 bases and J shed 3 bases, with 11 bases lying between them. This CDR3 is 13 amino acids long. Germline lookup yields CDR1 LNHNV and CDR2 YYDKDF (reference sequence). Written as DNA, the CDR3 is TGTGCCACCAGAAGCAGGGTGTACTATGGCTACACCTTC. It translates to CATRSRVYYGYTF.

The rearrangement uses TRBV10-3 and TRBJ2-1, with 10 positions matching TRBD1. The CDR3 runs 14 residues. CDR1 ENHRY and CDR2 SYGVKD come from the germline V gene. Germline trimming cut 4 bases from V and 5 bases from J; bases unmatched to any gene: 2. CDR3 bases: TGTGCCATCAGTGCCGGGACAGGGGACAATGAGCAGTTCTTC. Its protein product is CAISAGTGDNEQFF.

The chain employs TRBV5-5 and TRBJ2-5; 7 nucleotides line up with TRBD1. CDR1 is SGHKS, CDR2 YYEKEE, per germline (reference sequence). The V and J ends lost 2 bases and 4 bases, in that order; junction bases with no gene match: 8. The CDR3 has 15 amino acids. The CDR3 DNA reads TGTGCCAGCAGCTTTGACAGGGATCGGGGAGAGACCCAGTACTTC. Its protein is CASSFDRDRGETQYF.

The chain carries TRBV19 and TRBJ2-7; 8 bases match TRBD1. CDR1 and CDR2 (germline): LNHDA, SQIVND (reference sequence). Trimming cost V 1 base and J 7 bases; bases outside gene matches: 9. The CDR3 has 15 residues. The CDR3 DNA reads TGTGCCAGTAGTATAGCCAGGGGGCGCTTGGGGGAGCAGTACTTC. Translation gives CASSIARGRLGEQYF.

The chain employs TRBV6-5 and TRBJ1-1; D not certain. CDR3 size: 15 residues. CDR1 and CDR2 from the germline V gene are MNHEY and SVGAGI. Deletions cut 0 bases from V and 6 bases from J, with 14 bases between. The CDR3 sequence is CASSYSFRGLAEAFF. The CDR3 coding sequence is TGTGCCAGCAGTTACTCATTCCGGGGTTTGGCTGAAGCTTTCTTT.

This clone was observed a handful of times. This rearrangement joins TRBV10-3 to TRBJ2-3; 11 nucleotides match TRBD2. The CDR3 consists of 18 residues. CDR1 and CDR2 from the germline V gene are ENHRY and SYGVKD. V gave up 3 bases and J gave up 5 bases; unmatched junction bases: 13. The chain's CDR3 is CAISERAGLAGLGDTQYF. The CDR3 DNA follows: TGTGCCATCAGTGAAAGGGCCGGACTAGCGGGCCTCGGAGATACGCAGTATTTT.